The clone carrying this TCR gamma chain was picked up a small number of times. Its antigen is not identified. Additional DNA sequences in this sample encode the identical CDR3. The data were obtained in a study of Vδ1+ human thymocytes. Findings and limits, study-wide: Thymic delta-chain repertoires held 15% to 20% Vdelta2 sequences and few Vdelta3, despite high sort purity. Highly polyclonal TRG and TRD repertoires with Gaussian CDR3 length distributions appeared in thymus. Donors shared many TRG clonotypes but few TRD clonotypes.

Germline V CDR1 and CDR2: EGSNGY, YDSYNSKV. The V and J ends lost 0 bases and 3 bases, in that order; junction bases with no gene match: 5. This CDR3 region has 14 residues. Sequences come from RNA converted to cDNA by reverse transcription. Multiplex PCR used pooled V-gene forward primers and a constant-region reverse primer to amplify CDR3s. TCRdb re-analyzed the multiplex PCR reads via CATT. The sample lists 25,000 to 30,000 gamma-chain clones; about 18% were seen once. The specimen was Vdelta1+ gamma-delta thymocytes from the thymus. Subset: FACS-sorted CD3+ TCRalphabeta- TCRVdelta1+ TCRVdelta2- thymocytes. This TCR was sampled from a boy under three years old who had congenital heart surgery. This sequence joins TRGV2 and TRGJ1 or TRGJ2. CDR3 region: CATWDGPIYYKKLF. In nucleotides, the CDR3 is TGTGCCACCTGGGACGGGCCCATTTATTATAAGAAACTCTTT.